This entry lists 18 T cell receptor beta chains sequenced from one sample in a study of CD8 T cells in Susac syndrome. Reverse transcription used roughly 0.45 to 1 ug RNA and random hexamers. Via MiXCR, TCRdb re-called the immunoSEQ multiplex PCR reads, giving one row per CDR3 protein. The data show about 200,000 distinct CDR3 sequences, with 95% seen just once and approximately 0.08% held by the top ten. Specimen: CD4+ T cells from PBMCs. These receptors all come from a human donor with multiple sclerosis.

This sequence joins TRBV9 and TRBJ1-1, with D perhaps TRBD1 (5 bases). Trimming took 3 bases from V and 0 from J, leaving 15 bases between them. Germline V gene sequence: CDR1 SGDLS, CDR2 YYNGEE. The CDR3 is 16 residues long. The CDR3 region is CASSARSGGMNTEAFF. The CDR3 nucleotides read TGTGCCAGCAGCGCCAGATCCGGGGGGATGAACACTGAAGCTTTCTTT.

The rearrangement uses TRBV6-2 or TRBV6-3 and TRBJ2-2, with TRBD2 identical over 12 bases. Per germline, CDR1 MNHEY and CDR2 SVGEGT. Losses at the gene ends were 6 bases for V and 3 bases for J; bases not matched to a gene: 2. The CDR3 has 15 amino acids. The chain's CDR3 is CASSRTSGDTGELFF. For the CDR3, the DNA is TGTGCCAGCAGCCGGACTAGCGGGGACACCGGGGAGCTGTTTTTT.

The chain uses TRBV3-1 and TRBJ2-2; D is unclear. From germline, CDR1 is LGHDT and CDR2 YNNKEL (reference sequence). The CDR3 has 13 amino acids. V lost 5 bases and J 10 bases, leaving 14 bases between the germline ends. The CDR3 DNA reads as TGTGCCAGCAGCGTTTTTTCGGGCGAGGAGCTGTTTTTT. It codes for CASSVFSGEELFF.

V gene TRBV2 combines with J gene TRBJ2-5; TRBD2 matches 7 bases. J was trimmed by 5 bases and V by 4 bases; bases with no gene match: 10. The germline V gene has CDR1 SNHLY and CDR2 FYNNEI. CDR3 size: 15 residues. CDR3 coding DNA: TGTGCCAGCAGTGGGGAGGGAAATCGCGTTGAGACCCAGTACTTC. This encodes CASSGEGNRVETQYF.

The chain uses TRBV18 and TRBJ2-5; TRBD2 is a possible D gene (6 bases). The CDR3 sequence is 15 residues long. Germline V CDR1 and CDR2: KGHSH, LQKENI. The V end was cut by 3 bases, the J end by 1 base, with 12 bases between. DNA of the CDR3: TGTGCCAGCTCACCCACGCGGAGGGTCCAAGAGACCCAGTACTTC. It yields the protein CASSPTRRVQETQYF.

The rearrangement links TRBV12-3 or TRBV12-4 to TRBJ2-1; TRBD1 aligns across 10 bases. With 6 bases clipped from V and 3 bases from J, the junction kept 5 bases outside the gene matches. The CDR3 runs 15 residues. Here the CDR3 DNA reads TGTGCCAGCAGCCTTGGACAGGGGGACTACAATGAGCAGTTCTTC. Protein sequence: CASSLGQGDYNEQFF.

The chain links TRBV28 to TRBJ2-5, with TRBD2 identical over 10 bases. Germline V gene data show CDR1 as MDHEN and CDR2 as SYDVKM. There are 13 residues in the CDR3. The trim removed 11 bases at V and 4 bases at J, leaving 7 bases unmatched. The CDR3 DNA sequence: TGTGCCTCAAGCGGGGGGGTAGGAGAGACCCAGTACTTC. Its translation is CASSGGVGETQYF.

The chain couples TRBV20-1 to TRBJ2-3; 7 bases are shared with TRBD2. Germline trimming cut 0 bases from V and 2 bases from J; bases unmatched to any gene: 8. From germline, CDR1 is DFQATT and CDR2 SNEGSKA (reference sequence). This CDR3 has 16 residues. The CDR3 protein is CSARDPASGYTDTQYF. The DNA for the CDR3 is TGCAGTGCTAGAGATCCCGCTAGCGGATACACAGATACGCAGTATTTT.

The chain carries TRBV11-1 and TRBJ1-1; TRBD1 matches 8 bases. This CDR3 is built from 16 residues. V lost 5 bases and J lost 1; bases outside the gene matches: 9. From germline, CDR1 is SGHAT and CDR2 FQDESV (reference sequence). This chain's CDR3 is CASSPTPGTGNTEAFF. CDR3 DNA: TGTGCCAGCAGCCCCACGCCTGGGACAGGGAACACTGAAGCTTTCTTT.

The chain combines TRBV4-1 with TRBJ2-1; TRBD1 is a possible D gene (6 bases). The V end lost 0 bases, the J end lost 9 bases, and 18 bases lay between the germline ends. The CDR3 is 16 residues long. Germline loops: CDR1 MGHRA, CDR2 YSYEKL. In DNA form, the CDR3 reads TGCGCCAGCAGCCAAGATGTAACAGGGTCGATGGGTGAGCAGTTCTTC. It codes for CASSQDVTGSMGEQFF.

The rearrangement links TRBV9 to TRBJ2-7; 7 nucleotides line up with TRBD2. The CDR3 consists of 15 residues. Germline assignment: CDR1 SGDLS and CDR2 YYNGEE. Unmatched junction bases numbered 7, after V lost 2 bases and J lost 2 bases. The CDR3 DNA reads TGTGCCAGCAGCGTCCGTAGCGGGCCCACCTACGAGCAGTACTTC. Residues: CASSVRSGPTYEQYF.

The V gene is TRBV20-1, the J gene TRBJ2-5; 9 bases agree with TRBD2. The CDR3 is 16 amino acids. V lost 6 bases to trimming and J lost 2 bases; unmatched junction nucleotides: 13. The germline CDR1 and CDR2 sequences are DFQATT and SNEGSKA (reference sequence). CDR3 DNA sequence: TGCAGTGCCCCACGACAGCGGGGGGACGGACAAGAGACCCAGTACTTC. Residues: CSAPRQRGDGQETQYF.

The chain recombines TRBV9 with TRBJ2-7; 9 bases are a match to TRBD2. This CDR3 comprises 14 residues. Germline-derived CDR1 and CDR2 are SGDLS and YYNGEE. V lost 3 bases to trimming and J lost 2 bases; unmatched junction nucleotides: 3. The CDR3 region is CASSAGLATYEQYF. The CDR3 DNA is TGTGCCAGCAGCGCGGGACTAGCTACCTACGAGCAGTACTTC.

The rearrangement joins TRBV29-1 to TRBJ1-2, with 12 positions matching TRBD1. Germline values: CDR1 SQVTM, CDR2 ANQGSEA. The CDR3 totals 16 residues. The V segment lost 1 base and the J segment 7 bases; nucleotides outside the gene matches: 10. CDR3 protein: CSVEGTPGQGARGYTF. CDR3 DNA sequence: TGCAGCGTTGAAGGAACCCCGGGACAGGGGGCGCGTGGCTACACCTTC.

The gene calls are TRBV30 and TRBJ1-1, with D hard to call. This CDR3 region has 13 residues. Germline CDR1 and CDR2: GTSNPN and SVGIG (reference sequence). V was clipped by 0 bases and J by 2 bases, with 7 bases between them. DNA for the CDR3: TGTGCCTGGAGTGTAGGAGTTAACACTGAAGCTTTCTTT. It codes for CAWSVGVNTEAFF. Using reference TRBV30 and TRBJ1-1 for the parts outside the CDR3, the full variable domain is SQTIHQWPATLVQPVGSPLSLECTVEGTSNPNLYWYRQAAGRGLQLLFYSVGIGQISSEVPQNLSASRPQDRQFILSSKKLLLSDSGFYLCAWSVGVNTEAFFGQGTRLTVV.

The J gene is TRBJ2-3, the V gene TRBV3-1, with a tentative D call TRBD2 (6 bases). This CDR3 is built from 16 residues. Trimming took off 1 base at V and 1 base at J, with 12 bases between the two ends. The germline gives CDR1 LGHDT, CDR2 YNNKEL (reference sequence). In DNA, the CDR3 is TGTGCCAGCAGCCAAGGGTCTAGCGCCGGCACAGATACGCAGTATTTT. Translating gives CASSQGSSAGTDTQYF.

The genes are TRBV29-1 and TRBJ2-4; D is unresolved. The CDR3 extends over 16 amino acids. The ends were cut back, 5 bases at V and 2 bases at J, with 19 bases in the middle. Germline loops: CDR1 SQVTM, CDR2 ANQGSEA. Here the CDR3 DNA reads TGCAGCGTTTCCCAAACTTACACCCAGACCAAAAACATTCAGTACTTC. Residues: CSVSQTYTQTKNIQYF.

The chain uses TRBV7-2 and TRBJ2-3, with TRBD1 matching 7 bases. Germline loops: CDR1 SGHTA, CDR2 FQGNSA. With V trimmed by 0 bases and J by 1 base, 1 base remained unmatched. The CDR3 consists of 15 residues. CDR3 in DNA: TGTGCCAGCAGCTTAGCCGGACAGGGCACAGATACGCAGTATTTT. As protein: CASSLAGQGTDTQYF.